This is a list of T cell receptor beta chains from one sample in a study of T cells in Graves' hyperthyroidism and ophthalmopathy. One entry per CDR3 protein, called by TCRdb with MiXCR from the multiplex PCR reads. The profile covers hundreds of thousands of distinct CDR3 sequences, with about a sixth appearing a single time and approximately 7.5% taken by the ten largest. Sequences were obtained from blood. The receptor source for this set is a woman aged 18-29 years with Graves' hyperthyroidism. Each CDR3 is given without its conserved first and last residue.

J gene: TRBJ2-1; V gene: TRBV11-3; CDR3 protein: ASTGDTRDEQF
J gene: TRBJ2-7; V gene: TRBV4-1; CDR3 protein: ASSPAGAPYEQY
J gene: TRBJ1-1; V gene: TRBV20-1; CDR3 protein: SARSQAFRAF
J gene: TRBJ1-6; V gene: TRBV4-1; CDR3 protein: ASSQAPKDQNSPLH
J gene: TRBJ1-3; V gene: TRBV5-8; CDR3 protein: ASSLAAISSGNTIY
J gene: TRBJ2-2; V gene: TRBV6-1; CDR3 protein: ASSSGDYNTGELF
J gene: TRBJ1-2; V gene: TRBV6-1; CDR3 protein: ASRDEGGPEGYGYT
J gene: TRBJ2-5; V gene: TRBV6-1; CDR3 protein: ASSSSSYPGTSQETQY
J gene: TRBJ2-5; V gene: TRBV12-3/TRBV12-4; CDR3 protein: ASSSGTSPPTGTQY
J gene: TRBJ2-6; V gene: TRBV5-1; CDR3 protein: ASSLPDIYSGANVLT
J gene: TRBJ2-7; V gene: TRBV19; CDR3 protein: ASSIEKGEAYEQY
J gene: TRBJ2-4; V gene: TRBV6-2/TRBV6-3; CDR3 protein: ASREILAKNIQY
J gene: TRBJ2-1; V gene: TRBV20-1; CDR3 protein: SLYNEQF
J gene: TRBJ1-5; V gene: TRBV18; CDR3 protein: ASSPLPTALRGRNQPQH
J gene: TRBJ2-3; V gene: TRBV11-2; CDR3 protein: ASSGLANTDTQY
J gene: TRBJ2-7; V gene: TRBV28; CDR3 protein: ASRTTGYSEQY
J gene: TRBJ2-5; V gene: TRBV5-1; CDR3 protein: ASSLVGEGVGETQY
J gene: TRBJ1-2; V gene: TRBV5-5; CDR3 protein: ASSSMGVGGGYT
J gene: TRBJ1-2; V gene: TRBV10-3; CDR3 protein: ATKMVLGDGYT
J gene: TRBJ1-5; V gene: TRBV5-6; CDR3 protein: ASSSTGQPQH
J gene: TRBJ1-2; V gene: TRBV5-5; CDR3 protein: ASSWWGSNYGYT
J gene: TRBJ2-2; V gene: TRBV6-1; CDR3 protein: ASKDLLAGGYTGELF
J gene: TRBJ1-1; V gene: TRBV11-1; CDR3 protein: ASSPVSDTEAF
J gene: TRBJ1-2; V gene: TRBV12-3/TRBV12-4; CDR3 protein: ASSPGQGVAGYT
J gene: TRBJ2-1; V gene: TRBV5-4; CDR3 protein: ASSLRGRAVDEQF
J gene: TRBJ1-5; V gene: TRBV30; CDR3 protein: ACYQPQH
J gene: TRBJ1-1; V gene: TRBV28; CDR3 protein: ASSLGGEVTEAF
J gene: TRBJ1-6; V gene: TRBV5-1; CDR3 protein: ASSSLTGFSLH
J gene: TRBJ2-1; V gene: TRBV7-9; CDR3 protein: ASSLRASGSINEQF
J gene: TRBJ2-3; V gene: TRBV6-1; CDR3 protein: ASSRPQDTQY
J gene: TRBJ1-3; V gene: TRBV18; CDR3 protein: ASSPPGATGNTIY
J gene: TRBJ2-1; V gene: TRBV12-3/TRBV12-4; CDR3 protein: ASSLVRAGFSYNEQF
J gene: TRBJ2-3; V gene: TRBV12-3/TRBV12-4; CDR3 protein: ASSPGGGLSDTQY
J gene: TRBJ2-1; V gene: TRBV11-2; CDR3 protein: ASSLDGRHEQF
J gene: TRBJ2-7; V gene: TRBV11-2; CDR3 protein: ASSSVEGVFYEQY
J gene: TRBJ2-5; V gene: TRBV6-1; CDR3 protein: ASSVEGLQTQY
J gene: TRBJ2-3; V gene: TRBV20-1; CDR3 protein: SAGTSSGGGDTQY
J gene: TRBJ1-1; V gene: TRBV2; CDR3 protein: ASSEAGGQIEAF
J gene: TRBJ1-1; V gene: TRBV3-1; CDR3 protein: ASSQVDAEAF
J gene: TRBJ2-5; V gene: TRBV5-5; CDR3 protein: ASSFQPPGTPEGAQY
J gene: TRBJ2-5; V gene: TRBV30; CDR3 protein: ALGLAGYEETQY
J gene: TRBJ2-5; V gene: TRBV7-9; CDR3 protein: ASSSTRRWGETQY